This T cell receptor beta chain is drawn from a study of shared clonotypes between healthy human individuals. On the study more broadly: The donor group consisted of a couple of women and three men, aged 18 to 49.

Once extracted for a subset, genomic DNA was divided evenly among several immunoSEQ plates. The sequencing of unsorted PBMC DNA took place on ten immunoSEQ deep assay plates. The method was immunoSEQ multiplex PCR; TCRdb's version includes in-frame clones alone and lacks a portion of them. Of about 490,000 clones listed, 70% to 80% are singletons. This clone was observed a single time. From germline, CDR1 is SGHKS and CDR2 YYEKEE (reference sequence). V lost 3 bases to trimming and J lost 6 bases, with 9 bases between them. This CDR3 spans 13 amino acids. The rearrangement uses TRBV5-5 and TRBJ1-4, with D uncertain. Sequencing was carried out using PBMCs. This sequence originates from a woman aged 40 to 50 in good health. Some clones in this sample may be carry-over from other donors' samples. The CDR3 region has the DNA TGTGCCAGCAGCTGGGGAGCCGATGAAAAACTGTTTTTT. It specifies CASSWGADEKLFF.